These 5 T cell receptor beta chains originate from one sample sequenced in a study of shared clonotypes between healthy human individuals. Sequencing used immunoSEQ multiplex PCR; TCRdb keeps in-frame clones, though not all of them. The data show roughly 720,000 clones, less than 95% seen once. Sequenced: memory CD8+ T cells from PBMCs. Subset reported: CD45RO+ cells pooled with CCR7-negative TemRA cells. The receptors were sampled from a man in his late teens or twenties in good health. Some clones in this sample may be carry-over from other donors' samples.

V gene TRBV14 combines with J gene TRBJ2-7; D not certain. V dropped 1 base and J dropped 0 bases, with 13 bases sitting between them. Germline loops: CDR1 SGHDN, CDR2 FVKESK. The CDR3 runs 16 residues. CDR3 sequence reads: CASSQGSETASYEQYF. The CDR3, as DNA: TGTGCCAGCAGCCAAGGCTCCGAGACGGCCTCCTACGAGCAGTACTTC.

The gene calls are TRBV5-3 and TRBJ2-7, with 9 nucleotides matching TRBD1. TRBV5-3 is flagged as an ORF with uncertain function. After removal of 4 bases from V and 0 bases from J, the junction contained 2 bases not matched to a gene. The CDR3 totals 14 residues. CDR3 amino acids: CARSQDRGSYEQYF. The CDR3 DNA sequence: TGTGCCAGAAGCCAGGACAGGGGCTCCTACGAGCAGTACTTC.

The rearrangement uses TRBV13 and TRBJ2-5, with D unresolved. The CDR3 is made up of 11 amino acids. Germline loops: CDR1 PRHDT, CDR2 FYEKMQ (reference sequence). The V gene lost 5 bases and the J gene lost 5 bases, with 6 bases spanning the gap. CDR3 coding DNA: TGTGCCAGCAGCATGGGGGAGACCCAGTACTTC. It translates to CASSMGETQYF.

V usage is TRBV28 and J usage is TRBJ2-7, with 10 positions matching TRBD1. The V segment lost 6 bases and the J segment 3 bases; nucleotides outside the gene matches: 11. The CDR3 consists of 16 residues. CDR1 is MDHEN and CDR2 is SYDVKM in the germline V gene. In DNA form, the CDR3 reads TGTGCCAGCAGCGACCTGGGACAGGGGACGGTCTACGAGCAGTACTTC. Its translation is CASSDLGQGTVYEQYF.

The rearrangement joins TRBV7-9 to TRBJ2-7; D not resolved. CDR3 size: 12 residues. Trimming removed 0 bases at V and 4 bases at J, with 4 bases between. Germline CDR1 is SEHNR and CDR2 is FQNEAQ (reference sequence). The CDR3 bases are TGTGCCAGCAGCTTAGCTTGGTACGAGCAGTACTTC. Translation: CASSLAWYEQYF.